These T cell receptor beta chains were read from a single sample in a study of CD8 T cells in Susac syndrome. One entry per CDR3 protein results from TCRdb running MiXCR on the immunoSEQ multiplex PCR reads. Among some 150,000 distinct CDR3 sequences listed, approximately 95% were seen once. The material sequenced was CD4+ T cells from PBMCs. These receptors were taken from a human donor with Susac syndrome. The CDR3 runs from the conserved cysteine through the conserved F or W. Fields, in order: CDR3 protein, CDR3 DNA, D gene, clone size, J gene, V gene. The D gene is left open where the match is weak. Only part of the rows carry a size: once, few, many, or a class if the clone is expanded.

CASSGTGGGQPQHF,TGCGCCAGCAGTGGAACGGGGGGGGGACAGCCCCAGCATTTT,NA,NA,TRBJ1-5,TRBV23-1
CASSPLRGVGYTF,TGTGCCAGCAGTCCCCTGAGAGGGGTCGGCTACACCTTC,NA,NA,TRBJ1-2,TRBV27
CASRAGTADDYTF,TGTGCCAGCAGGGCCGGGACGGCCGATGACTACACCTTC,NA,NA,TRBJ1-2,TRBV11-2
CASSLTQTGPNEQFF,TGTGCCAGCAGCTTAACCCAGACAGGGCCCAATGAGCAGTTCTTC,TRBD1,NA,TRBJ2-1,TRBV13
CASRSSGGFRETQYF,TGTGCCAGCAGATCTAGCGGGGGGTTCCGGGAGACCCAGTACTTC,TRBD2,NA,TRBJ2-5,TRBV6-5
CASTSIEWRVETQYF,TGTGCCAGCACAAGTATCGAGTGGCGAGTGGAGACCCAGTACTTC,NA,NA,TRBJ2-5,TRBV6-2/TRBV6-3
CASRRTGPGEQYF,TGTGCCAGCAGGAGGACAGGGCCGGGCGAGCAGTACTTC,TRBD1,NA,TRBJ2-7,TRBV12-3/TRBV12-4
CAGAGGRNIQYF,TGTGCCGGAGCGGGGGGGCGGAACATTCAGTACTTC,TRBD2,NA,TRBJ2-4,TRBV2
CASSPLTGNIQYF,TGTGCCAGCAGCCCCTTGACCGGGAACATTCAGTACTTC,NA,NA,TRBJ2-4,TRBV3-1
CASSENPTGELFF,TGTGCCAGCAGTGAGAATCCAACCGGGGAGCTGTTTTTT,NA,NA,TRBJ2-2,TRBV6-1
CRLGRATYGYTF,TGCAGGTTAGGCAGGGCGACCTATGGCTACACCTTC,NA,NA,TRBJ1-2,TRBV29-1
CASSASRDRMTYEQYF,TGTGCCAGCAGCGCCAGCAGGGACAGGATGACCTACGAGCAGTACTTC,TRBD1,NA,TRBJ2-7,TRBV9
CASSLDGDQPQHF,TGTGCCAGCAGCTTGGACGGCGATCAGCCCCAGCATTTT,NA,NA,TRBJ1-5,TRBV3-1
CASSANRAGGYTF,TGTGCCAGCAGCGCCAACAGGGCAGGTGGCTACACCTTC,NA,NA,TRBJ1-2,TRBV11-2
CASSTGTGVSPLHF,TGTGCCAGCAGCACCGGGACAGGGGTTTCACCCCTCCACTTT,TRBD1,NA,TRBJ1-6,TRBV2
CASSPSGQIPYYGYTF,TGTGCCAGCAGCCCATCGGGACAGATCCCCTACTATGGCTACACCTTC,TRBD1,NA,TRBJ1-2,TRBV7-3
CASSLRDRGKSSYNEQFF,TGTGCCAGCAGCCTCCGGGACAGGGGCAAGAGCTCCTACAATGAGCAGTTCTTC,TRBD1,NA,TRBJ2-1,TRBV7-9
CASSFHLGPDTQYF,TGTGCCAGCAGTTTCCACCTAGGCCCAGATACGCAGTATTTT,NA,NA,TRBJ2-3,TRBV27
CASSWGGVSYNEQFF,TGTGCCAGCAGCTGGGGCGGGGTCTCCTACAATGAGCAGTTCTTC,NA,NA,TRBJ2-1,TRBV7-3
CASSQVRLTRSYNEQFF,TGCGCCAGCAGCCAAGTACGCCTCACTAGATCCTACAATGAGCAGTTCTTC,NA,NA,TRBJ2-1,TRBV4-1
CASSLLAGYTDTQYF,TGTGCCAGCAGCCTACTAGCGGGGTATACAGATACGCAGTATTTT,TRBD2,NA,TRBJ2-3,TRBV14
CASSEAGMNTEAFF,TGTGCCAGCAGTGAAGCGGGGATGAACACTGAAGCTTTCTTT,NA,NA,TRBJ1-1,TRBV2
CASSQTSRDPYNEQFF,TGTGCCAGCAGCCAGACCTCTCGGGACCCTTACAATGAGCAGTTCTTC,NA,NA,TRBJ2-1,TRBV4-2
CASSEQGYEQYF,TGTGCCAGCAGTGAACAGGGCTACGAGCAGTACTTC,NA,few,TRBJ2-7,TRBV2
CASSTGGAPEQFF,TGTGCCAGCTCAACCGGGGGGGCGCCTGAGCAGTTCTTC,TRBD2,NA,TRBJ2-1,TRBV18
CASSLDAVGRSPLHF,TGTGCCAGCAGTTTAGACGCTGTGGGTCGGTCACCCCTCCACTTT,NA,NA,TRBJ1-6,TRBV27
CASSLANPNYGYTF,TGTGCCAGCAGCTTAGCGAACCCTAACTATGGCTACACCTTC,NA,NA,TRBJ1-2,TRBV7-2
CASSWRTDTQYF,TGTGCCAGCTCATGGCGCACAGATACGCAGTATTTT,NA,NA,TRBJ2-3,TRBV18
CASSQDQRGGLLNEQFF,TGCGCCAGCAGCCAAGATCAACGGGGGGGTCTACTCAATGAGCAGTTCTTC,TRBD2,NA,TRBJ2-1,TRBV4-3
CSAEGEQDVQYF,TGCAGTGCCGAGGGGGAACAGGACGTTCAGTACTTC,NA,once,TRBJ2-4,TRBV20-1
CASSLWGKETQYF,TGTGCCAGCAGTTTATGGGGGAAGGAGACCCAGTACTTC,NA,NA,TRBJ2-5,TRBV12-3/TRBV12-4
CSARGSGGNQPQHF,TGCAGTGCAAGGGGCAGTGGGGGTAATCAGCCCCAGCATTTT,NA,NA,TRBJ1-5,TRBV20-1
CASSSRVNQPQHF,TGTGCCAGCAGCTCCAGGGTCAATCAGCCCCAGCATTTT,NA,NA,TRBJ1-5,TRBV7-2
CATSRLGPLGDNNEQFF,TGTGCCACCAGCAGACTAGGACCTCTAGGGGACAATAATGAGCAGTTCTTC,NA,once,TRBJ2-1,TRBV15
CASSVWSANQPQHF,TGTGCCAGCAGCGTATGGTCAGCTAATCAGCCCCAGCATTTT,NA,NA,TRBJ1-5,TRBV9
CASSTSEAYEQYF,TGTGCCAGTAGTACCTCAGAGGCCTACGAGCAGTACTTC,NA,NA,TRBJ2-7,TRBV19
CASSLGPEAFF,TGTGCCAGCAGTTTAGGCCCTGAAGCTTTCTTT,NA,few,TRBJ1-1,TRBV12-3/TRBV12-4
CASSVETGRGYTF,TGTGCCAGCAGCGTAGAAACAGGGCGCGGCTACACCTTC,NA,NA,TRBJ1-2,TRBV9
CASSVGWESGGTIYF,TGTGCCAGCAGCGTAGGGTGGGAGAGCGGTGGCACCATATATTTT,NA,NA,TRBJ1-3,TRBV9
CASSLGGLAGGAPTYEQYF,TGTGCCAGCAGCTTAGGTGGACTAGCGGGGGGTGCCCCCACCTACGAGCAGTACTTC,TRBD2,NA,TRBJ2-7,TRBV4-2
CASSWGPGETQYF,TGTGCCAGCAGCTGGGGGCCAGGGGAGACCCAGTACTTC,NA,NA,TRBJ2-5,TRBV11-2
CASSLGASGGTDTQYF,TGTGCCAGCAGCTTAGGGGCAAGCGGGGGGACAGATACGCAGTATTTT,TRBD2,NA,TRBJ2-3,TRBV11-2
CASQGGVSGANVLTF,TGTGCCAGCCAAGGGGGAGTGTCTGGGGCCAACGTCCTGACTTTC,NA,NA,TRBJ2-6,TRBV2
CASSGEYTDTQYF,TGTGCCAGCAGCGGGGAGTACACAGATACGCAGTATTTT,NA,NA,TRBJ2-3,TRBV2
CSARVGRRVSGANVLTF,TGCAGTGCTAGAGTAGGGAGACGTGTCTCTGGGGCCAACGTCCTGACTTTC,NA,NA,TRBJ2-6,TRBV20-1
CSASRQGNTEAFF,TGCAGTGCTAGCAGACAGGGGAACACTGAAGCTTTCTTT,TRBD1,NA,TRBJ1-1,TRBV20-1
CASSLVGQSKETQYF,TGTGCCAGCAGCTTAGTAGGGCAGTCAAAAGAGACCCAGTACTTC,NA,NA,TRBJ2-5,TRBV7-3
CASSLLAGGIAYNEQFF,TGTGCCAGCTCATTACTAGCGGGGGGAATCGCCTACAATGAGCAGTTCTTC,TRBD2,NA,TRBJ2-1,TRBV6-1
CASRGGGLAGYNEQFF,TGTGCCAGCCGAGGGGGGGGACTAGCGGGATACAATGAGCAGTTCTTC,TRBD2,NA,TRBJ2-1,TRBV5-4
CSVGAGYNQPQHF,TGCAGCGTTGGGGCGGGGTACAATCAGCCCCAGCATTTT,NA,NA,TRBJ1-5,TRBV29-1
CASSQRGRTSGVVRQYF,TGCGCCAGCAGTCAACGGGGAAGGACTAGCGGGGTGGTACGGCAGTATTTT,TRBD2,NA,TRBJ2-3,TRBV23-1
CASSGSLTGQGAREQYF,TGTGCCAGCAGTGGATCCCTGACCGGACAGGGGGCGAGGGAGCAGTACTTC,TRBD1,NA,TRBJ2-7,TRBV25-1
CASSQALGAAFF,TGTGCCAGCAGCCAGGCGCTGGGCGCGGCTTTCTTT,NA,NA,TRBJ1-1,TRBV3-1
CASSPREGGRNQPQHF,TGTGCCAGTAGTCCCCGAGAGGGGGGACGCAATCAGCCCCAGCATTTT,NA,once,TRBJ1-5,TRBV19
CSVEEGIKGTF,TGCAGCGTTGAGGAAGGCATCAAGGGGACCTTC,NA,NA,TRBJ1-2,TRBV29-1